The entry below describes one T cell receptor beta chain. The antigen is undetermined. J gave up 6 bases and V 5 bases, and 4 bases lay outside the gene matches. Germline assignment: CDR1 SGHRS and CDR2 YFSETQ. The CDR3 is 13 residues long. Using its own MiXCR run on the 5' RACE reads, TCRdb lists one record per CDR3 protein. Seen here are about 470,000 distinct CDR3 sequences, 20% to 25% observed once, and the top ten hold about 2.7%. These data come from a study of identical twins. General study findings and limits: Beta out-of-frame sequences displayed a weaker excess of sharing between twins. There was an excess of low generation probability in the out-of-frame alpha sequences that twins shared.

Separately, the same data were catalogued under a study of T cells expressing NK-cell markers.

The receptor's source is a young woman in good health. The genes are TRBV5-1 and TRBJ2-7; 11 positions agree with TRBD1. Sequences were obtained from CD4+ T cells sorted from blood. The CDR3 spells CASRAGTGGEQYF. CDR3 DNA: TGCGCCAGCAGGGCCGGGACAGGGGGCGAGCAGTACTTC.